The clone carrying this T cell receptor (beta chain) was recorded a few times. The antigen remains undetermined. This entry comes from a study of response to subunit inactivated influenza vaccine. Via MiXCR, TCRdb re-called the RT-PCR reads, giving one row per CDR3 protein. Of 650,000 to 800,000 distinct CDR3 sequences in the sample, approximately 17% are singletons; the top ten hold roughly a tenth. Study-wide points: It was the authors' suggestion that each seasonal influenza vaccination recruits few new T cells.

J was trimmed by 3 bases and V by 6 bases; bases with no gene match: 12. The CDR3 runs to 16 residues. CDR1 and CDR2 from the germline V gene are MNHEY and SMNVEV (reference sequence). Source: PBMCs from blood, taken 5 days after vaccination. The chain joins TRBV27 to TRBJ2-7, with 9 bases fitting TRBD2. This TCR was recovered from a man in his forties or fifties who received an inactivated influenza vaccine. CDR3: CASSGWGVSGSYEQYF. The CDR3 DNA reads as TGTGCCAGCAGCGGTTGGGGGGTTAGCGGGAGCTACGAGCAGTACTTC.